The T cell receptor (beta chain) under discussion was sequenced for a study of blood T cell repertoires in COVID-19. Study summary: PBMCs, B-cell-depleted T cells, or T cells were the source of the cDNA or gDNA that made up the material.

This CDR3 spans 14 amino acids. Trimming removed 0 bases from V and 10 bases from J, with 13 bases in between. CDR1 is GTSNPN and CDR2 is SVGIG in the germline V gene (reference sequence). Individuals aged about 18 to 90 years were recruited from approximately 24 US areas. As processed by the authors: Reference gene primers were amplified, and this amplification served to estimate nucleated cell counts. Here immunoSEQ multiplex PCR was the method, and the copy in TCRdb shows in-frame clones only, minus some. D and trimming were read from the DNA, whereas the V and J calls and clone size are those reported in that table. The sample has about 240,000 clones, about 90% seen once; the top ten hold less than 4%.

The chain couples TRBV30 to TRBJ1-6; D might be TRBD1 (6 bases). This sequence originates from a woman aged 40 to 50 with acute COVID-19. The source material was PBMCs or T cells enriched from blood (not recorded which). As DNA, the CDR3 is TGTGCCTGGAGTGTCGAACAGGGTCGGTCACCCCTCCACTTT. This sequence encodes CAWSVEQGRSPLHF.